The 6 T cell receptor beta chains below come from one sample, sequenced in a study of blood T cell repertoires in COVID-19. The protocol was immunoSEQ multiplex PCR, while the TCRdb copy is restricted to in-frame clones and leaves out a portion. This table has 390,000 or so clones, 85% to 90% appearing once. Material: peripheral blood. These receptors all stem from a man between 18 and 29 years old with active or convalescent COVID-19.

V is TRBV24-1 and J is TRBJ2-2, with 12 bases identical to TRBD2. J gave up 4 bases and V 4 bases, and 9 bases lay outside the gene matches. This CDR3 is 18 amino acids long. The germline CDR1 and CDR2 sequences are KGHDR and SFDVKD. Here the CDR3 DNA reads TGTGCCACCAGTGACCCTGGGACTAGCGGGTTACCCACCGGGGAGCTGTTTTTT. Its translation is CATSDPGTSGLPTGELFF.

This chain uses TRBV2 with TRBJ2-2; 7 bases are a match to TRBD1. The CDR3 consists of 19 residues. The V gene's germline CDR1 is SNHLY and CDR2 FYNNEI. J lost 2 bases, V lost 4 bases, and 16 bases had no gene match. The CDR3 is CASSAPQQRQGLNTGELFF. The CDR3 DNA is TGTGCCAGCAGTGCCCCACAACAGAGACAGGGCCTCAACACCGGGGAGCTGTTTTTT.

This chain uses TRBV7-3 with TRBJ2-2; 7 bases are a match to TRBD2. Germline loops: CDR1 SGHTA, CDR2 FQGTGA. This CDR3 comprises 19 residues. V was clipped by 4 bases and J by 1 base; unmatched bases: 15. CDR3 sequence reads: CASSSRWGGRVGNTGELFF. The DNA for the CDR3 is TGTGCCAGCAGCTCCCGTTGGGGCGGGAGAGTTGGGAACACCGGGGAGCTGTTTTTT.

This clone has a single count. The CDR3 loop reads CSASMALSYEQYF. The CDR3 region has the DNA TGCAGTGCTAGTATGGCCTTATCCTACGAGCAGTACTTC. The chain links TRBV20-1 to TRBJ2-7; D not resolved. Germline assignment: CDR1 DFQATT and CDR2 SNEGSKA (reference sequence). The V and J ends lost 3 bases and 1 base respectively, with 10 bases between them. The CDR3 consists of 13 residues.

The J gene is TRBJ1-1, the V gene TRBV2, with D possibly TRBD1 on 5 matching bases. Germline CDR1 and CDR2: SNHLY and FYNNEI. CDR3 length: 12 amino acids. The V end lost 7 bases, the J end lost 6 bases, and 12 bases lay between the germline ends. The CDR3 nucleotides are TGTGCCAGCACAGGGCGTTTCGCTGAAGCTTTCTTT. This gives the protein CASTGRFAEAFF.

The rearrangement joins TRBV24-1 to TRBJ2-4; no clear D gene. This CDR3 comprises 13 residues. V lost 12 bases, J lost 1 base, and 12 bases lay in between. Germline-derived CDR1 and CDR2 are KGHDR and SFDVKD. The CDR3 sequence: CAQAGLAKNIQYF. CDR3 DNA: TGTGCCCAGGCAGGTTTGGCCAAAAACATTCAGTACTTC.